The rows below give T cell receptor beta chains drawn from one sample of a study of breast tumors, draining lymph nodes, adjacent tissues. TCRdb used MiXCR to reprocess the multiplex PCR reads, holding one entry per CDR3 protein. Of over 250,000 distinct CDR3 sequences listed, over 30% are singletons. Material: axillary lymph node tissue. The receptors were gathered from a female donor with breast cancer. Some clones in this sample may be carry-over from other donors' samples. The CDR3 runs from the conserved cysteine through the conserved F or W. Each record gives: J gene, D gene, clone size, V gene, CDR3 DNA, CDR3 protein. A D gene is named only where the DNA matches it firmly. Rows give clone size only sometimes, using once, few, many, or a class for an expanded clone.

j_gene: TRBJ2-1; d_gene: TRBD2; abundance: many; v_gene: TRBV7-9; CDR3nt: TGTGCCAGCAGTCTCACCCGAACTACTAGCGGGAGTTCCTACAATGAGCAGTTCTTC; CDR3aa: CASSLTRTTSGSSYNEQFF
j_gene: TRBJ2-3; d_gene: NA; abundance: many; v_gene: TRBV12-5; CDR3nt: TGTGCTAGTGCCTCGCCCGCTGTCACAGATACGCAGTATTTT; CDR3aa: CASASPAVTDTQYF
j_gene: TRBJ1-2; d_gene: NA; abundance: many; v_gene: TRBV20-1; CDR3nt: TGCAGTGCTAGAGTTGGGGGGGCCTATGGCTACACCTTC; CDR3aa: CSARVGGAYGYTF
j_gene: TRBJ2-5; d_gene: TRBD1; abundance: many; v_gene: TRBV2; CDR3nt: TGTGCCAGCTCGGGACAGCCCGGAGAGACCCAGTACTTC; CDR3aa: CASSGQPGETQYF
j_gene: TRBJ2-2; d_gene: NA; abundance: many; v_gene: TRBV15; CDR3nt: TGTGCCACCAGCAGAGATAATTGGCCCGGGGAGCTGTTTTTT; CDR3aa: CATSRDNWPGELFF
j_gene: TRBJ2-1; d_gene: TRBD2; abundance: NA; v_gene: TRBV20-1; CDR3nt: TGCAGTGCTAGAGTGCCTAGCGGGACTAGGCAGTTCTTC; CDR3aa: CSARVPSGTRQFF
j_gene: TRBJ2-7; d_gene: NA; abundance: many; v_gene: TRBV20-1; CDR3nt: TGCAGTGCGGACATCGGCCCCCGATACGAGCAGTACTTC; CDR3aa: CSADIGPRYEQYF
j_gene: TRBJ1-3; d_gene: NA; abundance: NA; v_gene: TRBV18; CDR3nt: TGTGCCGGAGGACAGCCCTCTGGAAACACCATATATTTT; CDR3aa: CAGGQPSGNTIYF
j_gene: TRBJ2-3; d_gene: NA; abundance: many; v_gene: TRBV7-8; CDR3nt: TGTGCCAGCAGCTTAGTCGGGGACTCAGATACGCAGTATTTT; CDR3aa: CASSLVGDSDTQYF
j_gene: TRBJ1-2; d_gene: NA; abundance: many; v_gene: TRBV20-1; CDR3nt: TGCAGTGTCCCGACACAGGGAGCTAACTATGGCTACACCTTC; CDR3aa: CSVPTQGANYGYTF
j_gene: TRBJ1-6; d_gene: TRBD1; abundance: many; v_gene: TRBV6-5; CDR3nt: TGTGCCAGCAGTTACGCGGGACAGGGACGTTCACCCCTCCACTTT; CDR3aa: CASSYAGQGRSPLHF
j_gene: TRBJ2-3; d_gene: NA; abundance: many; v_gene: TRBV15; CDR3nt: TGTGCCACCAGGTTGGGGAGTGGGCTCCGCACAGATACGCAGTATTTT; CDR3aa: CATRLGSGLRTDTQYF
j_gene: TRBJ2-1; d_gene: NA; abundance: many; v_gene: TRBV4-2; CDR3nt: TGTGCCAGCAGCCAAATCTCCTACTCCTACAATGAGCAGTTCTTC; CDR3aa: CASSQISYSYNEQFF
j_gene: TRBJ2-7; d_gene: TRBD1; abundance: many; v_gene: TRBV11-2; CDR3nt: TGTGCCAGCAGCCCCCGTTTCGGGACAGCCACCTACGAGCAGTACTTC; CDR3aa: CASSPRFGTATYEQYF
j_gene: TRBJ2-5; d_gene: NA; abundance: few; v_gene: TRBV5-5; CDR3nt: TGTGCCAGCAGCTTGGTAGGAGCGACCCAGTACTTC; CDR3aa: CASSLVGATQYF
j_gene: TRBJ1-2; d_gene: NA; abundance: many; v_gene: TRBV6-6; CDR3nt: TGTGCCAGCAGTCACTCGGTGTCGTCTAACTATGGCTACACCTTC; CDR3aa: CASSHSVSSNYGYTF
j_gene: TRBJ2-1; d_gene: NA; abundance: many; v_gene: TRBV19; CDR3nt: TGTGCCAGTAGTAGTCTCGGCGGGGAGTGGGGTGAGCAGTTCTTC; CDR3aa: CASSSLGGEWGEQFF
j_gene: TRBJ2-5; d_gene: TRBD1; abundance: many; v_gene: TRBV29-1; CDR3nt: TGCAGCGTACTCAGGACAGGGCGAAGCCAAGAGACCCAGTACTTC; CDR3aa: CSVLRTGRSQETQYF
j_gene: TRBJ2-3; d_gene: NA; abundance: NA; v_gene: TRBV6-1; CDR3nt: TGTGCCAGCAGTCAAGTGAGCGGGCGTAGCACAGATACGCAGTATTTT; CDR3aa: CASSQVSGRSTDTQYF
j_gene: TRBJ2-7; d_gene: TRBD1; abundance: few; v_gene: TRBV12-5; CDR3nt: TGTGCTAGTGCCCTGACCTCCGGGACAGGCAACTACGAGCAGTACTTC; CDR3aa: CASALTSGTGNYEQYF
j_gene: TRBJ2-7; d_gene: TRBD2; abundance: NA; v_gene: TRBV15; CDR3nt: TGTGCCACCAGCAGATTTAGCGGGAGCTCCTACGAGCAGTACTTC; CDR3aa: CATSRFSGSSYEQYF
j_gene: TRBJ2-3; d_gene: NA; abundance: many; v_gene: TRBV7-9; CDR3nt: TGTGCCAGCAGCTCGACGGGCCGCACAGATACGCAGTATTTT; CDR3aa: CASSSTGRTDTQYF
j_gene: TRBJ1-5; d_gene: NA; abundance: many; v_gene: TRBV19; CDR3nt: TGTGCCAGTACCCGGGGAGATTATCAGCCCCAGCATTTT; CDR3aa: CASTRGDYQPQHF
j_gene: TRBJ2-5; d_gene: TRBD2; abundance: many; v_gene: TRBV10-3; CDR3nt: TGTGCCATCAGTGAGAGCGGGAGGGCCGGGGGAGACACGACCCAGTACTTC; CDR3aa: CAISESGRAGGDTTQYF
j_gene: TRBJ1-6; d_gene: NA; abundance: many; v_gene: TRBV9; CDR3nt: TGTGCCAGCAGCGGATCAACAGGGAAGGGCTCACCCCTCCACTTT; CDR3aa: CASSGSTGKGSPLHF
j_gene: TRBJ2-3; d_gene: TRBD2; abundance: NA; v_gene: TRBV5-6; CDR3nt: TGTGCCGGCAGCTTAGGACTAGCGGGAACAGATACGCAGTATTTT; CDR3aa: CAGSLGLAGTDTQYF
j_gene: TRBJ2-5; d_gene: NA; abundance: NA; v_gene: TRBV7-8; CDR3nt: TGTACCAGCAGCTTAGTCCTGGAAGAGACCCAGTACTTC; CDR3aa: CTSSLVLEETQYF
j_gene: TRBJ2-2; d_gene: NA; abundance: NA; v_gene: TRBV10-1; CDR3nt: TGCGCCAGCAGTGAGGTGTTTTTT; CDR3aa: CASSEVFF
j_gene: TRBJ2-5; d_gene: TRBD1; abundance: NA; v_gene: TRBV20-1; CDR3nt: TGCAGTGCCCGGGACAGGGGAGGAGAGACCCAGTACTTC; CDR3aa: CSARDRGGETQYF
j_gene: TRBJ1-4; d_gene: NA; abundance: NA; v_gene: TRBV10-2; CDR3nt: TGCGCCAGCAGTGCGATCGGGGTAGACGAAAAACTGTTTTTT; CDR3aa: CASSAIGVDEKLFF
j_gene: TRBJ2-1; d_gene: NA; abundance: many; v_gene: TRBV5-4; CDR3nt: TGTGCCAGCAACTCACACGGGATGAACTACAATGAGCAGTTCTTC; CDR3aa: CASNSHGMNYNEQFF
j_gene: TRBJ1-4; d_gene: NA; abundance: many; v_gene: TRBV12-3/TRBV12-4; CDR3nt: TGTGCCAGCAGCTGGAATCCGGGCCCTGAAAAACTGTTTTTT; CDR3aa: CASSWNPGPEKLFF
j_gene: TRBJ1-2; d_gene: NA; abundance: NA; v_gene: TRBV3-1; CDR3nt: TGTGCCAGCAGCCAAGAGGTAGGGGGAGGATTGAGCTACACCTTC; CDR3aa: CASSQEVGGGLSYTF
j_gene: TRBJ1-1; d_gene: TRBD1; abundance: few; v_gene: TRBV19; CDR3nt: TGTGCCAGTAGTATGACAGGGATGGCGATGAACACTGAAGCTTTCTTT; CDR3aa: CASSMTGMAMNTEAFF
j_gene: TRBJ2-5; d_gene: TRBD1; abundance: many; v_gene: TRBV24-1; CDR3nt: TGTGCCACCAGTGACGTACAGGGGTGGGAACAAGAGACCCAGTACTTC; CDR3aa: CATSDVQGWEQETQYF
j_gene: TRBJ2-3; d_gene: NA; abundance: NA; v_gene: TRBV10-3; CDR3nt: TGTGCCATCACACGGGTTAACACAGATACGCGGTATTTC; CDR3aa: CAITRVNTDTRYF
j_gene: TRBJ2-5; d_gene: NA; abundance: many; v_gene: TRBV6-1; CDR3nt: TGTGCCAGCACCTATAAGGATGTCCAAGAGACCCAGTACTTC; CDR3aa: CASTYKDVQETQYF
j_gene: TRBJ2-5; d_gene: NA; abundance: many; v_gene: TRBV11-2; CDR3nt: TGTGCCAGCAGCCCCGCTGGCGCGTACCAAGAGACCCAGTACTTC; CDR3aa: CASSPAGAYQETQYF
j_gene: TRBJ2-2; d_gene: TRBD1; abundance: many; v_gene: TRBV5-1; CDR3nt: TGCGCCAGCAGCTTGTCCGGGACAGGGAACACCGGGGAGCTGTTTTTT; CDR3aa: CASSLSGTGNTGELFF